Listed below are T cell receptor beta chains from one sample, sequenced in a study of regulatory T cells in long-lasting Graves disease. TCRdb passed the multiplex PCR reads through MiXCR, listing each CDR3 protein once. Of 310,000 or so distinct CDR3 sequences in the sample, about 20% were seen once. Material: peripheral blood mononuclear cells (PBMCs), obtained when the disease was refractory, from a patient treated with antithyroid drugs. The receptors shown here come from a female donor with Graves disease. Each CDR3 is given with its conserved first and last residue. D genes are given only for firm matches. Rows give clone size only sometimes, using once, few, many, or a class for an expanded clone.

clone_size j_call v_call d_call cdr3_nt cdr3_aa
few TRBJ1-3 TRBV20-1 . TGCAGTGCTAGACAGGGGTCTTCTGGAAACACCATATATTTT CSARQGSSGNTIYF
many TRBJ2-5 TRBV10-2 . TGCGCCAGCAGTGAGTCTAGTGGGGAGACCCAGTACTTC CASSESSGETQYF
. TRBJ2-2 TRBV11-2 . TGTGCCAGCAGCTTATATTTTACCAGGGAGCTGTTTTTT CASSLYFTRELFF
many TRBJ1-2 TRBV5-1 TRBD1 TGCGCCAGCGGTCGCGGACAGGGACCCTATGGCTACACCTTC CASGRGQGPYGYTF
. TRBJ1-2 TRBV13 . TGTGCCAGCAGCACTGGGGGATACTATGGCTACACCTTC CASSTGGYYGYTF
few TRBJ1-4 TRBV7-2 . TGTGCCAGCAGCTTAGGGGAGGCTGAAAAACTGTTTTTT CASSLGEAEKLFF
many TRBJ1-5 TRBV20-1 . TGCAGTGCCCCGCCCGGACGGGGAAATCAGCCCCAGCATTTT CSAPPGRGNQPQHF
many TRBJ1-5 TRBV6-1 TRBD1 TGTGCCAGCAGAGAACAGGGGGGTAATCAGCCCCAGCATTTT CASREQGGNQPQHF
. TRBJ2-3 TRBV20-1 . TGCAGTGCTAAGATAGCGGTAGATACGCAGTATTTT CSAKIAVDTQYF
many TRBJ1-1 TRBV7-9 . TGTGCCAGCAGCTTGGACCTTCTACGGACTGAAGCTTTCTTT CASSLDLLRTEAFF
few TRBJ1-1 TRBV7-9 . TGTGCCAGCAGCCCTCAAGGGCCACGCGGGATGAACACTGAAGCTTTCTTT CASSPQGPRGMNTEAFF
few TRBJ2-5 TRBV7-6 TRBD2 TGTGCCAGCAGCTTAGCTCCTCGCGGGGGGGCAGAGACCCAGTACTTC CASSLAPRGGAETQYF
many TRBJ2-7 TRBV29-1 TRBD1 TGCAGCGCCGGGGGGGACAGGGGGATGAGGGAGCAGTACTTC CSAGGDRGMREQYF
many TRBJ1-4 TRBV12-3/TRBV12-4 TRBD1 TGTGCCAGCAGGCCCAGGGGGCGCGTTGGTGAAAAACTGTTTTTT CASRPRGRVGEKLFF
few TRBJ1-1 TRBV5-1 . TGCGCCAGCAGCACACCGGGGGGGACTGAAGCTTTCTTT CASSTPGGTEAFF
. TRBJ2-5 TRBV30 . TGTGCCTGGAGTGTAGGTTACAGTGGGAGCCAAGAGACCCAGTACTTC CAWSVGYSGSQETQYF
. TRBJ1-2 TRBV5-6 . TGTGCCAGCAGCTTTTCTGGGGACGGCAAAGAGGGCTACACCTTC CASSFSGDGKEGYTF
. TRBJ2-3 TRBV6-2/TRBV6-3 . TGTGCCAGCAGTTACCGGTCAGGGGAACGCACAGATACGCAGTATTTT CASSYRSGERTDTQYF
many TRBJ1-1 TRBV2 TRBD1 TGTGCCAGCTTTGGACAGGTGAACACTGAAGCTTTCTTT CASFGQVNTEAFF
few TRBJ2-2 TRBV6-5 . TGTGCCAGCAGTTACTACCGGGACAAAGCCGGGGAGCTGTTTTTT CASSYYRDKAGELFF